These T cell receptor beta chains were read from a single sample in a study of T-cell reconstitution after alpha-beta-depleted transplantation in children. TCRdb ran MiXCR on the PCR reads and lists one entry per CDR3 protein. The sample consists of hundreds of thousands of distinct CDR3 sequences, about 16% of them appearing once. The sequencing used PBMCs, mostly from graft donor cells, collected 360 days after TCRalphabeta/CD19-depleted stem cell transplant. The receptors derive from a male patient under 10 years old who had a stem cell transplant for acute lymphoblastic leukemia, so the T cells may come from the graft donor. The CDR3 runs from the conserved cysteine through the conserved F or W. The order of the fields is CDR3 length, V gene, clone size, CDR3 protein. Clone size is not always given. Where it is, it says once, few, many or a class for expanded clones.

cdr3_length: 16; v_call: TRBV11-2; clone_size: few; cdr3_aa: CASSLGSPIFADTQYF
cdr3_length: 15; v_call: TRBV7-9; clone_size: .; cdr3_aa: CASSLATGGRDEQFF
cdr3_length: 14; v_call: TRBV6-5; clone_size: .; cdr3_aa: CASSYSGGTGELFF
cdr3_length: 13; v_call: TRBV20-1; clone_size: .; cdr3_aa: CRGLAGGPDTQYF
cdr3_length: 14; v_call: TRBV5-8; clone_size: .; cdr3_aa: CASSFGRRTDTQYF
cdr3_length: 15; v_call: TRBV20-1; clone_size: .; cdr3_aa: CSARKAGEGTYEQYF
cdr3_length: 15; v_call: TRBV10-3; clone_size: .; cdr3_aa: CAISESGPYRETQYF
cdr3_length: 15; v_call: TRBV3-1; clone_size: few; cdr3_aa: CASSQDPRPNYGYTF
cdr3_length: 16; v_call: TRBV6-4; clone_size: few; cdr3_aa: CASSRSGTRRDNEQFF
cdr3_length: 15; v_call: TRBV7-9; clone_size: .; cdr3_aa: CASSLRTESGNTTYF
cdr3_length: 14; v_call: TRBV20-1; clone_size: .; cdr3_aa: CSAGTSGRAGEQYF
cdr3_length: 16; v_call: TRBV29-1; clone_size: few; cdr3_aa: CSVAPPTSGLTDTQYF
cdr3_length: 15; v_call: TRBV3-1; clone_size: few; cdr3_aa: CASSQASRPNTEAFF
cdr3_length: 15; v_call: TRBV4-3; clone_size: few; cdr3_aa: CASNQESSGSNEQFF
cdr3_length: 13; v_call: TRBV29-1; clone_size: few; cdr3_aa: CSVALEVNTEAFF
cdr3_length: 14; v_call: TRBV5-1; clone_size: .; cdr3_aa: CARIAGGSTDTQYF
cdr3_length: 15; v_call: TRBV27; clone_size: few; cdr3_aa: CANRVGTESSYEQYF
cdr3_length: 14; v_call: TRBV12-3/TRBV12-4; clone_size: many; cdr3_aa: CASSLRVGQETQYF
cdr3_length: 15; v_call: TRBV19; clone_size: .; cdr3_aa: CASITYAGSNQPQHF